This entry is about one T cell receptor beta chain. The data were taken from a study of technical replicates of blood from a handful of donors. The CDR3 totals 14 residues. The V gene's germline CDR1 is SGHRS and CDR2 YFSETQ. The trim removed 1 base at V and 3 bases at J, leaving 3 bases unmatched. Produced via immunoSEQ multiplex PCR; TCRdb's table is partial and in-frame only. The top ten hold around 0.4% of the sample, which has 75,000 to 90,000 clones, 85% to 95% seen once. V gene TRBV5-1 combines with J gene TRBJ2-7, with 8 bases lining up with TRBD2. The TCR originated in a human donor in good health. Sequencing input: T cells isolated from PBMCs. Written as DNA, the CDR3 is TGCGCCAGCAGCTTGAACGCGGGGGGCTACGAGCAGTACTTC. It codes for CASSLNAGGYEQYF.